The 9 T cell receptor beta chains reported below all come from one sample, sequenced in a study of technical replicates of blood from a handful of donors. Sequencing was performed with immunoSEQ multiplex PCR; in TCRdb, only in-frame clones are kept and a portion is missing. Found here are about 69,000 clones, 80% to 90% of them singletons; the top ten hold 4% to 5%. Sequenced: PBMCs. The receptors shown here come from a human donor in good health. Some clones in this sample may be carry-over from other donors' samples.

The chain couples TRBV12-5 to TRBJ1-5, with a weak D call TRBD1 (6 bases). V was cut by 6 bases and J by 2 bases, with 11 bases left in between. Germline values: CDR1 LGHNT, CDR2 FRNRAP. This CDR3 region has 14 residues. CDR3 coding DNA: TGTGCTAGTGGCTGGGGGCCGGGCAATCAGCCCCAGCATTTT. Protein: CASGWGPGNQPQHF. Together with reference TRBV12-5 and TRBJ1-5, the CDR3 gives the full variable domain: DARVTQTPRHKVTEMGQEVTMRCQPILGHNTVFWYRQTMMQGLELLAYFRNRAPLDDSGMPKDRFSAEMPDATLATLKIQPSEPRDSAVYFCASGWGPGNQPQHFGDGTRLSIL.

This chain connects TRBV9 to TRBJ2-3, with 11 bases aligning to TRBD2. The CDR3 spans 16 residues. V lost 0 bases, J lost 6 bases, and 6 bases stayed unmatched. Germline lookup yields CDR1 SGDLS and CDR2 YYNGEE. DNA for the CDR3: TGTGCCAGCAGCGTAGCCCCGGGACTAGCGGAGGATACGCAGTATTTT. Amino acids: CASSVAPGLAEDTQYF. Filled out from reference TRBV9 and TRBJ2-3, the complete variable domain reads DSGVTQTPKHLITATGQRVTLRCSPRSGDLSVYWYQQSLDQGLQFLIQYYNGEERAKGNILERFSAQQFPDLHSELNLSSLELGDSALYFCASSVAPGLAEDTQYFGPGTRLTVL.

CDR3 region: CASSSSVTGELFF. DNA of the CDR3: TGTGCCAGCAGTTCTAGCGTAACCGGGGAGCTGTTTTTT. The rearrangement uses TRBV6-5 and TRBJ2-2; TRBD2 might be the D (6 bases). Trimming took 4 bases from V and 5 from J, leaving 8 bases between them. CDR1 MNHEY and CDR2 SVGAGI come from the germline V gene. CDR3 length: 13 residues.

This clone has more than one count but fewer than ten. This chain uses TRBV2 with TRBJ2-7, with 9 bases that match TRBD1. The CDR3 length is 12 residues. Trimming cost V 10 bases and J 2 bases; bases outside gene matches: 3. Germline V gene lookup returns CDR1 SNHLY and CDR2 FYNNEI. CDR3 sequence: CATGQGPYEQYF. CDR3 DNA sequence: TGTGCCACCGGACAGGGGCCCTACGAGCAGTACTTC.

The CDR3 DNA sequence: TGTGCCAGCAGCAACCCTTCCGGGACTGGACCAATGAAGCAGTTCTTC. Residues: CASSNPSGTGPMKQFF. The J gene is TRBJ2-1, the V gene TRBV7-2; D may be TRBD2 (6 bases). This CDR3 is 16 amino acids long. Germline V gene data show CDR1 as SGHTA and CDR2 as FQGNSA. Trimming removed 5 bases from V and 11 bases from J, with 25 bases in between.

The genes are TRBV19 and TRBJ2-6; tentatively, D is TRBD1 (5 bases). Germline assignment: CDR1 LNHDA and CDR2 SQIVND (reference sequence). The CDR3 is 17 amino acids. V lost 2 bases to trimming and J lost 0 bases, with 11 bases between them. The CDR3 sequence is CASSIPLQVSGANVLTF. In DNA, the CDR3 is TGTGCCAGTAGTATACCACTACAGGTCTCTGGGGCCAACGTCCTGACTTTC.

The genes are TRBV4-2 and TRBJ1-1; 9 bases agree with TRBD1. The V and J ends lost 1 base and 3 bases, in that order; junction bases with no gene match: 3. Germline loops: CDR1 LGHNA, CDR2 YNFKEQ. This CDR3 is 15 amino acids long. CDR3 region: CASSQAGTGYTEAFF. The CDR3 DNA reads TGTGCCAGCAGCCAAGCCGGGACAGGGTACACTGAAGCTTTCTTT.

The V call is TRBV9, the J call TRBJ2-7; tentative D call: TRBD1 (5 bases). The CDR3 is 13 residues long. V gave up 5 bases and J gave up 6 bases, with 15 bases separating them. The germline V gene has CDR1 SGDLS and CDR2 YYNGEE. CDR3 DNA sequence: TGTGCCAGCAGTAGGGATCAGGGCTCCGAGCAGTACTTC. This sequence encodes CASSRDQGSEQYF.

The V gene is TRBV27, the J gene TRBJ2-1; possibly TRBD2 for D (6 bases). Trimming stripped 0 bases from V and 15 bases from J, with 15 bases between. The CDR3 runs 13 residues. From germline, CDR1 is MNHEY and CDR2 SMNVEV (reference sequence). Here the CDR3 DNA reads TGTGCCAGCAGTTTATCTTGGGGGGTAGCCCGGTTCTTC. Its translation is CASSLSWGVARFF.